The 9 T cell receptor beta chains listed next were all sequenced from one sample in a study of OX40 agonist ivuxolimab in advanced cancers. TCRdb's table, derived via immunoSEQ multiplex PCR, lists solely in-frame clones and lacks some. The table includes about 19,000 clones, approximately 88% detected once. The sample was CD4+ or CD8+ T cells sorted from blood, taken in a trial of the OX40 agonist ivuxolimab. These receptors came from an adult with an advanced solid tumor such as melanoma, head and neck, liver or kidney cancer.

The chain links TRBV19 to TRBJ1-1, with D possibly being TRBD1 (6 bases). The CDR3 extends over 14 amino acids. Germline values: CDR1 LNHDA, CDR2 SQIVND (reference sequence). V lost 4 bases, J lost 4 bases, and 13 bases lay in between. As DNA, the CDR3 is TGTGCCAGTAGTAACAGGGCATTTATCACTGAAGCTTTCTTT. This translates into CASSNRAFITEAFF.

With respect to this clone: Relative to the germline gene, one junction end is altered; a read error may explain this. CDR3 nucleotides: TGTGCTAGCAGCCCGAGCGGGACCACCACCGGGGAGCTGTTTTTT. Its translation is CASSPSGTTTGELFF. V gene TRBV7-7 combines with J gene TRBJ2-2; 7 positions agree with TRBD2. This CDR3 has 15 residues. The germline CDR1 and CDR2 sequences are SSHAT and FNYEAQ (reference sequence).

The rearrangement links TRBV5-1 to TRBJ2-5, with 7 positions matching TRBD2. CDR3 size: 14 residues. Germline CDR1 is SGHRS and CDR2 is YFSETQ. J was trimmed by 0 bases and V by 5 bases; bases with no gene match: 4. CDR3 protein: CASRLTSDQETQYF. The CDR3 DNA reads TGCGCCAGCAGACTAACTAGCGACCAAGAGACCCAGTACTTC.

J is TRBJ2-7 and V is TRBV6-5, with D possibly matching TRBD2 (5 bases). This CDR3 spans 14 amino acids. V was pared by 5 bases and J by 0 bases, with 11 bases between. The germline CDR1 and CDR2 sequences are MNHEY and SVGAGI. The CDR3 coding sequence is TGTGCCAGCAGTATAGCGCGCAGCTCCTACGAGCAGTACTTC. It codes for CASSIARSSYEQYF.

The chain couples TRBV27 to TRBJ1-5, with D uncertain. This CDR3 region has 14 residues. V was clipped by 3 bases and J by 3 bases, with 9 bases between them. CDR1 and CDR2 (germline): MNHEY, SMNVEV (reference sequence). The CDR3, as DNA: TGTGCCAGCAGTTTCTCGGCCTCCAATCAGCCCCAGCATTTT. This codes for CASSFSASNQPQHF.

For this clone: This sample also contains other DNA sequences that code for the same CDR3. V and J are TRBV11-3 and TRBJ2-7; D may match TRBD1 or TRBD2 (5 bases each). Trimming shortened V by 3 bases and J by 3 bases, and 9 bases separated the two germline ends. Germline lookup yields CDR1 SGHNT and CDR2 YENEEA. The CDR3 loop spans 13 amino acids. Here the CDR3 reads CASSFGAGYEQYF. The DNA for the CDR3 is TGTGCCAGCAGCTTCGGGGCTGGCTACGAGCAGTACTTC. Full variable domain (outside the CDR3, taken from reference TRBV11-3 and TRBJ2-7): EAGVVQSPRYKIIEKKQPVAFWCNPISGHNTLYWYLQNLGQGPELLIRYENEEAVDDSQLPKDRFSAERLKGVDSTLKIQPAELGDSAVYLCASSFGAGYEQYFGPGTRLTVT.

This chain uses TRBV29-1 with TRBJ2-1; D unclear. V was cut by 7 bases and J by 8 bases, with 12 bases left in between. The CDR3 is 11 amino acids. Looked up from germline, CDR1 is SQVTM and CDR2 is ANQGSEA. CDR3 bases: TGCAGCGACTGGGGTGGGGATGAGCAGTTCTTC. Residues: CSDWGGDEQFF.

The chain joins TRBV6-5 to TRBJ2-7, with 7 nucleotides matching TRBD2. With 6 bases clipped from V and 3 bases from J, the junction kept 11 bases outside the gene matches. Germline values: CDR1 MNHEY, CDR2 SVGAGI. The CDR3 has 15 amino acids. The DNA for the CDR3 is TGTGCCAGCAGCCTTCAAAGCGGGACCGTCTACGAGCAGTACTTC. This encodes CASSLQSGTVYEQYF.

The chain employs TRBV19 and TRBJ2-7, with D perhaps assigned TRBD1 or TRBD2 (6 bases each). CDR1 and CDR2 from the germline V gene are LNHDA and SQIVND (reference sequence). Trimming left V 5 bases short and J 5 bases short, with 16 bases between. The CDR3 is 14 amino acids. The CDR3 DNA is TGTGCCAGTAGTCCCACGGGGGCCATAAACGAGCAGTACTTC. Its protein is CASSPTGAINEQYF. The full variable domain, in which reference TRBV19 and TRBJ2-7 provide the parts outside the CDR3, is DGGITQSPKYLFRKEGQNVTLSCEQNLNHDAMYWYRQDPGQGLRLIYYSQIVNDFQKGDIAEGYSVSREKKESFPLTVTSAQKNPTAFYLCASSPTGAINEQYFGPGTRLTVT.